Included here is one T cell receptor (beta chain) sequence, with context. In the authors' methods: Reference gene primers were amplified, and this amplification served to estimate nucleated cell counts. TCRdb's copy holds only in-frame clones and misses some; the assay was immunoSEQ multiplex PCR. The V and J calls and clone size are taken from that table; D and trimming were inferred from the DNA. The sample contains some 200,000 clones, 85% to 95% of which appear only once. These data originate in a study of blood T cell repertoires in COVID-19. With 4 bases clipped from V and 10 bases from J, the junction kept 5 bases outside the gene matches. CDR3 length: 14 amino acids. Germline values: CDR1 SGHRS, CDR2 YFSETQ.

What was sequenced was peripheral blood. The TCR was taken from a man between 25 and 39 years old with COVID-19, enrolled during active disease. This chain uses TRBV5-1 with TRBJ1-6, with 10 nucleotides matching TRBD1. In nucleotides, the CDR3 is TGCGCCAGCAGCGTAGGACAGGGGGTATCACCCCTCCACTTT. It is translated as CASSVGQGVSPLHF.